These T cell receptor beta chains were read from a single sample in a study of CXCR3-negative and CXCR3-positive naive CD8 T cells. TCRdb processed the 5' RACE reads again and assigns one entry to each CDR3 protein, with no DNA. Here the sample table reports about 82,000 distinct CDR3 sequences. The sequenced sample consisted of naive CXCR3- CD8+ T cells from blood. The origin of the receptors is a human donor in good health. Some clones in this sample may be carry-over from other donors' samples. CDR3s include the opening cysteine and the closing phenylalanine or tryptophan.

cdr3_length | j_call | v_call | cdr3_aa
12 | TRBJ2-1 | TRBV6-2/TRBV6-3 | CASSYSMGEQFF
13 | TRBJ2-7 | TRBV7-2 | CASSQGGRGEQYF
15 | TRBJ2-7 | TRBV4-2 | CASSQGEGSSYEQYF
12 | TRBJ2-1 | TRBV3-1 | CASSQASSEQFF
13 | TRBJ1-4 | TRBV7-9 | CASSPPGSEKLFF
15 | TRBJ2-3 | TRBV7-9 | CASSPLSQGFDTQYF
14 | TRBJ2-1 | TRBV29-1 | CSVEEEGSHNEQFF
15 | TRBJ1-2 | TRBV20-1 | CSARDLDFALGGYTF
16 | TRBJ1-5 | TRBV6-1 | CASSEARLGSLQPQHF
14 | TRBJ2-7 | TRBV19 | CASGLASGSYEQYF
15 | TRBJ1-4 | TRBV7-6 | CASSPTGATNEKLFF
13 | TRBJ1-2 | TRBV18 | CASSPASNYGYTF
14 | TRBJ2-1 | TRBV29-1 | CSAPLSYSYNEQFF
15 | TRBJ2-5 | TRBV14 | CASSQGTGSGETQYF
14 | TRBJ1-1 | TRBV5-4 | CASSPGNPNTEAFF
16 | TRBJ2-2 | TRBV27 | CASSSPVAGPLGELFF
16 | TRBJ2-3 | TRBV7-8 | CASSPPLAEGTDTQYF
11 | TRBJ2-1 | TRBV9 | CASSSGGGQFF
14 | TRBJ2-7 | TRBV12-3/TRBV12-4 | CASSSGTSDYEQYF
14 | TRBJ2-1 | TRBV7-9 | CASSLDIAVNEQFF
14 | TRBJ2-7 | TRBV14 | CASSPAYRVYEQYF
14 | TRBJ1-2 | TRBV29-1 | CSVEVSSESYGYTF
15 | TRBJ2-7 | TRBV29-1 | CSVEGSLAGGYEQYF
13 | TRBJ1-2 | TRBV6-6 | CASSPDRVYGYTF
15 | TRBJ2-7 | TRBV7-2 | CASSLIGLAGHEQYF
11 | TRBJ2-7 | TRBV29-1 | CSVSDTYEQYF
14 | TRBJ1-2 | TRBV29-1 | CSVAPIQGRYGYTF
16 | TRBJ1-2 | TRBV30 | CAWSVDGPGGADGYTF
12 | TRBJ2-2 | TRBV5-5 | CASSRQGRELFF
15 | TRBJ2-5 | TRBV28 | CASTKGGLVGETQYF
11 | TRBJ1-1 | TRBV29-1 | CSVPVGTEAFF
12 | TRBJ1-1 | TRBV4-1 | CASSQEARGAFF
15 | TRBJ1-1 | TRBV20-1 | CSARDRDRQNTEAFF
15 | TRBJ1-3 | TRBV10-3 | CAIRRDGSSGNTIYF
15 | TRBJ2-3 | TRBV28 | CASSQGATSTDTQYF
19 | TRBJ2-1 | TRBV9 | CASSLYTGADGYSDYEQFF
12 | TRBJ1-2 | TRBV6-5 | CASTGDDYGYTF
15 | TRBJ2-7 | TRBV20-1 | CSARDRHRSSYEQYF
15 | TRBJ1-2 | TRBV7-9 | CASSLLDPNNYGYTF
15 | TRBJ2-6 | TRBV14 | CASSHRQGRFNVLTF
14 | TRBJ1-1 | TRBV5-6 | CASSLDGMNTEAFF
13 | TRBJ2-3 | TRBV29-1 | CSVATGGLDTQYF
14 | TRBJ2-3 | TRBV14 | CASSHRGQGDTQYF
15 | TRBJ2-7 | TRBV9 | CASSVGDSQSYEQYF
16 | TRBJ2-5 | TRBV29-1 | CSVDVVSGEYQETQYF
14 | TRBJ2-3 | TRBV7-7 | CASSLATGSDTQYF
14 | TRBJ2-7 | TRBV6-5 | CASSYSTGIYEQYF
15 | TRBJ1-2 | TRBV7-9 | CASSLGTQEGYGYTF
13 | TRBJ1-1 | TRBV29-1 | CSALEGQGTEAFF
16 | TRBJ2-2 | TRBV12-3/TRBV12-4 | CASSLGDTRYTGELFF
17 | TRBJ1-3 | TRBV7-9 | CASSPRDGGTPGNTIYF
14 | TRBJ2-1 | TRBV7-9 | CASSSGTSYNEQFF
14 | TRBJ2-7 | TRBV12-3/TRBV12-4 | CASSGPGFSYEQYF
19 | TRBJ2-2 | TRBV5-4 | CASSLEVQGSYYSTGELFF
13 | TRBJ2-3 | TRBV20-1 | CSASGGGTDTQYF
12 | TRBJ2-7 | TRBV14 | CASSQDSVEQYF
12 | TRBJ1-2 | TRBV4-3 | CASSQQDYGYTF